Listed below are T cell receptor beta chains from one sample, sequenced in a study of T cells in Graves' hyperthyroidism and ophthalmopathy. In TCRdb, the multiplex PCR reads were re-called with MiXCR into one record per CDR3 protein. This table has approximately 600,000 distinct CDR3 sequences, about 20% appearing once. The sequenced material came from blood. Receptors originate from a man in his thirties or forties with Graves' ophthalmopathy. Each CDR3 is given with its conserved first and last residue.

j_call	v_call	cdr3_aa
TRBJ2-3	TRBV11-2	CASSLGREGSTDTQYF
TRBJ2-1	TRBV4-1	CASSKGQGAVGEQFF
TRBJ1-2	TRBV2	CASRDRQAWADGYTF
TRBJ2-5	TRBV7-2	CASSWGGAGGALETQYF
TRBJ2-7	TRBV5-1	CASSFLNRESEQYF
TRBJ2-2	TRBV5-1	CASSLGTSGQSLTGELFF
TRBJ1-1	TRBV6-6	CASSYWTGNTEAFF
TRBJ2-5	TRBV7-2	CASRRRETQYF
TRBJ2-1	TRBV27	CASSPLKRGPNEQFF
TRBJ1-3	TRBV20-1	CSARDRMGTQTFSGNTIYF
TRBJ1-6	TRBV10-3	CAISESPGGNSPLHF
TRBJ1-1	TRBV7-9	CASSLGQDHTEAFF
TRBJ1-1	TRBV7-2	CASSRSGVNTEAFF
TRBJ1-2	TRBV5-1	CASGGQESRGYTF
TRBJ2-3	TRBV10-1	CASSERDSSTDTQYF
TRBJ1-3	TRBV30	CAWRARGGISGNTIYF
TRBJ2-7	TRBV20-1	CSALTGQAYEQYF
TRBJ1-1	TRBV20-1	CSARLRNTEAFF
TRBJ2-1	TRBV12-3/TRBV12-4	CASSFGGYEQFF
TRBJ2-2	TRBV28	CASSLPPGRGGRTGELFF
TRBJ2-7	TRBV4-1	CASSQEPLESYEQYF
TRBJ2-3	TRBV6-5	CASSYRTSAGTDTQYF
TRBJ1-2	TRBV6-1	CASSNPRQNYGYTF
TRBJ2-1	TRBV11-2	CASSGIGGGDLSEQFF
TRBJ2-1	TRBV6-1	CASRATRGWTNEQFF
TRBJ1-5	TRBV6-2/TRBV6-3	CASSRATDDSNQPQHF
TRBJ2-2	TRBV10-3	CAISLTGTANTGELFF
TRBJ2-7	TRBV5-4	CASSLAEGNEQYF
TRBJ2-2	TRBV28	CASSLSLGTSPNTGELFF
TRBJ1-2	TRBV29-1	CSVVAPGTSYGYTF
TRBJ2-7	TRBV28	CASSLPPAGLEQYF
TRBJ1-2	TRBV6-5	CASSYTGVGYTF
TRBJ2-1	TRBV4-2	CASSVQVDSWSSYNEQFF
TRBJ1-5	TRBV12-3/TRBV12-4	CASSFVGQPQHF
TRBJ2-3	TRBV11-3	CASSTLAGVTTDTQYF
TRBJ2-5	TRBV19	CASSTGTSGRVETQYF
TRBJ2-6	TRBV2	CASSEEANVLTF